This record covers a single TCR beta chain. V trimming: 1 base; J trimming: 4 bases; junction bases outside the gene matches: 8. CDR3 length: 16 amino acids. Germline V lookup: CDR1 SGHDN, CDR2 FVKESK. The sample comes from a study of blood T cell repertoires in COVID-19. Authors' methods: Reference gene primer amplification in the assay estimated nucleated cell counts. Assay: immunoSEQ multiplex PCR; the TCRdb copy retains only in-frame clones and omits some. For V, J and clone size, that table is used; D and trimming come from the DNA. Seen here are some 220,000 clones, about 82% observed once, and the top ten hold 2.4%.

The sample comprised peripheral blood. This TCR derives from a woman in her sixties or seventies with COVID-19, enrolled during active disease. The chain joins TRBV14 to TRBJ1-1; 8 nucleotides match TRBD1. The CDR3 loop reads CASSQGARTGTTEAFF. The CDR3 nucleotides are TGTGCCAGCAGCCAAGGTGCTCGGACAGGGACCACTGAAGCTTTCTTT.